This TCR beta chain was observed in a study of cytomegalovirus exposure and HLA in healthy donors. Study observations and caveats: For cytomegalovirus status, the classifier reportedly gave diagnoses with high specificity and sensitivity. The study designated 150 to 200 TCR beta chains cytomegalovirus-associated.

The CDR3 is 13 amino acids. The germline CDR1 and CDR2 sequences are MGHRA and YSYEKL. J was trimmed by 4 bases and V by 4 bases; bases with no gene match: 2. A remark on this clone: Its specificity is not known. This same CDR3 is encoded by further DNA sequences in the sample.

Sequencing used immunoSEQ multiplex PCR; TCRdb keeps in-frame clones, though not all of them. Of hundreds of thousands of clones listed, 70% to 90% were seen once; the top ten hold 1% to 1.5%. The chain is built from TRBV4-1 and TRBJ1-1, with 8 bases that match TRBD1. This sequence was found in a woman aged 30 to 39 in good health and CMV-seropositive. The sequenced material came from PBMCs. The CDR3 sequence: CASSPQGGTEAFF. CDR3 nucleotides: TGCGCCAGCAGCCCACAGGGGGGCACTGAAGCTTTCTTT.